What follows are 30 T cell receptor beta chains derived from one specimen sequenced in a study of human T cells and chemical hapten exposure. TCRdb fed the RACE reads into MiXCR, producing one record per CDR3 protein. Of 120,000 or so distinct CDR3 sequences in the sample, around 11% were seen once. Indicated time point: patch test 3, about 24 weeks after DPC sensitization. Treatment: therapeutic diphenylcyclopropenone sensitization with weekly scalp DPC. The sequencing used whole blood, collected in connection with sensitization to the hapten diphenylcyclopropenone (DPC). Every receptor here comes from a woman aged 45-59 years with alopecia areata. Some clones in this sample may be carry-over from other donors' samples.

This clonotype was counted ten times or more. The V gene is TRBV5-1, the J gene TRBJ1-5; maybe TRBD1 (5 bases). Trimming cost V 0 bases and J 1 base, with 8 bases left between them. Germline CDR1 is SGHRS and CDR2 is YFSETQ. This CDR3 region has 15 residues. For the CDR3, the DNA is TGCGCCAGCAGCTTGGGTCCAGGGAGCAATCAGCCCCAGCATTTT. It is translated as CASSLGPGSNQPQHF.

The J gene is TRBJ2-1, the V gene TRBV12-3 or TRBV12-4; no definite D call. V was cut by 1 base and J by 6 bases, with 10 bases left in between. CDR3 length equals 14 residues. This CDR3 is CASSLGSGVNEQFF. The DNA for the CDR3 is TGTGCCAGCAGTTTAGGGTCTGGGGTCAATGAGCAGTTCTTC.

The chain links TRBV12-3 or TRBV12-4 to TRBJ1-2; tentatively, D is TRBD1 (6 bases). The V gene lost 4 bases and the J gene lost 4 bases, with 13 bases spanning the gap. The CDR3 loop spans 14 amino acids. CDR3 in amino acids: CASSSQGWGYGYTF. CDR3 coding DNA: TGTGCCAGCAGTTCACAGGGTTGGGGCTATGGCTACACCTTC.

The table lists this clonotype with a few counts. This chain connects TRBV7-8 to TRBJ2-7; 10 nucleotides line up with TRBD2. CDR1 and CDR2 (germline): SGHVS, FQNEAQ. The CDR3 contains 15 residues. Trimming removed 0 bases from V and 4 bases from J; junction bases left unmatched: 3. CDR3 loop: CASSLASGRAYEQYF. The CDR3 DNA is TGTGCCAGCAGCTTAGCGAGCGGGAGGGCGTACGAGCAGTACTTC.

The rearrangement uses TRBV20-1 and TRBJ2-7; D ambiguous. V lost 1 base and J lost 3, with 7 bases in between. Germline loops: CDR1 DFQATT, CDR2 SNEGSKA (reference sequence). This CDR3 is 12 amino acids long. The CDR3 DNA sequence: TGCAGTGCTAGAGTAGCTAGCTACGAGCAGTACTTC. It codes for CSARVASYEQYF.

This clonotype has more than one count but fewer than ten. The V call is TRBV29-1, the J call TRBJ1-2; 7 bases are shared with TRBD1. Germline V CDR1 and CDR2: SQVTM, ANQGSEA. This CDR3 is 13 amino acids long. The V segment lost 1 base and the J segment 6 bases; nucleotides outside the gene matches: 5. The CDR3 sequence: CSVEVAGGNGYTF. The DNA of the CDR3 is TGCAGCGTTGAAGTTGCAGGGGGAAATGGCTACACCTTC. Looking up the rest from reference TRBV29-1 and TRBJ1-2 gives the full variable domain: SAVISQKPSRDICQRGTSLTIQCQVDSQVTMMFWYRQQPGQSLTLIATANQGSEATYESGFVIDKFPISRPNLTFSTLTVSNMSPEDSSIYLCSVEVAGGNGYTFGSGTRLTVV.

The sample holds many counts of this clonotype. This CDR3 reads CASSPGTGSWGYTF. CDR3 nucleotides: TGCGCCAGCAGCCCCGGAACAGGCTCCTGGGGCTACACCTTC. This chain links TRBV4-3 with TRBJ1-2; the D gene is possibly TRBD1 (5 bases). With 4 bases removed from V and 8 bases from J, the gap between germline ends came to 17 bases. The length of the CDR3 is 14 residues. The germline gives CDR1 LGHNA, CDR2 YSLEER.

The rearrangement links TRBV27 to TRBJ1-2; no firm D call. Germline V gives CDR1 MNHEY, CDR2 SMNVEV (reference sequence). V dropped 3 bases and J dropped 0 bases, with 11 bases sitting between them. The CDR3 is made up of 15 amino acids. Written as DNA, the CDR3 is TGTGCCAGCAGTTTTGGATACTCTACTAACTATGGCTACACCTTC. Amino acid sequence: CASSFGYSTNYGYTF.

The rearrangement uses TRBV19 and TRBJ2-1; 7 nucleotides agree with TRBD1. The J segment lost 11 bases and the V segment lost 10 bases, leaving 14 bases of the junction unmatched. This CDR3 contains 13 residues. The germline CDR1 and CDR2 sequences are LNHDA and SQIVND (reference sequence). As DNA, the CDR3 is TGTGCCACTACCCGGGACAGACCGGGTAAGCAGTTCTTC. This codes for CATTRDRPGKQFF.

This clonotype has a handful of counts. The CDR3 is CASSFTGDYTEAFF. The CDR3 DNA reads TGTGCCAGCAGCTTCACAGGGGATTACACTGAAGCTTTCTTT. The V gene is TRBV13, the J gene TRBJ1-1; 7 bases are shared with TRBD1. Germline V gene sequence: CDR1 PRHDT, CDR2 FYEKMQ (reference sequence). The CDR3 sequence is 14 residues long. Trimming took 3 bases from V and 3 from J; bases not matched to a gene: 4.

V is TRBV18 and J is TRBJ1-1; D possibly corresponds to TRBD1 (6 bases). Per germline, CDR1 KGHSH and CDR2 LQKENI. Deletions cut 2 bases from V and 8 bases from J, with 15 bases between. CDR3 length: 14 residues. The CDR3, as DNA: TGTGCCAGCTCACCAAAACAACAGGGATCCGAAGCTTTCTTT. Translated: CASSPKQQGSEAFF.

CDR3 DNA sequence: TGTGCCAGCAGTTACTCTCAGGAGGGAAGGGACATTCAGTACTTC. Residues: CASSYSQEGRDIQYF. The chain has TRBV6-5 and TRBJ2-4; possibly TRBD2 for D (6 bases). The V end lost 0 bases, the J end lost 8 bases, and 14 bases lay between the germline ends. CDR1 is MNHEY, CDR2 SVGAGI, per germline. The CDR3 is 15 residues long.

As regards this clonotype: Being one base from a much bigger clone, this may be a read error. This sequence joins TRBV3-1 and TRBJ1-1, with D unresolved. Trimming cost V 1 base and J 5 bases, with 11 bases left between them. CDR1 and CDR2 from the germline V gene are LGHDT and YNNKEL (reference sequence). The CDR3 has 14 amino acids. CDR3 protein: CASSQAGVGTEAFF. The CDR3 nucleotides are TGTGCCAGCAGCCAAGCTGGGGTGGGGACTGAAGCTTTCTTT.

This clonotype was recorded many times. The V call is TRBV27, the J call TRBJ1-5; D gene ambiguous. The V and J ends lost 6 bases and 0 bases respectively, with 18 bases between them. The CDR3 is 17 amino acids. Germline loops: CDR1 MNHEY, CDR2 SMNVEV (reference sequence). CDR3 protein: CASRPTGGQVSNQPQHF. The CDR3 coding sequence is TGTGCCAGCAGACCCACGGGTGGGCAGGTTAGCAATCAGCCCCAGCATTTT.

This clonotype was counted between two and nine times. The gene calls are TRBV7-2 and TRBJ2-3; 11 nucleotides match TRBD1. Germline CDR1 and CDR2: SGHTA and FQGNSA. The CDR3 consists of 19 residues. The junction had 16 bases not matched to a gene; V was cut back by 6 bases and J by 2 bases. Here the CDR3 DNA reads TGTGCCAGCAGAACCGGGACAGGGGGGCTTCTGCGACCCACAGATACGCAGTATTTT. Its translation: CASRTGTGGLLRPTDTQYF.

The gene calls are TRBV6-5 and TRBJ1-1; TRBD1 matches at 10 bases. V was pared by 0 bases and J by 6 bases, with 7 bases of the junction left unmatched. The CDR3 spans 16 residues. Germline values: CDR1 MNHEY, CDR2 SVGAGI. The CDR3 DNA sequence: TGTGCCAGCAGTTACTCCGACAGGGGGCATTGGGCTGAAGCTTTCTTT. This translates into CASSYSDRGHWAEAFF.

This clonotype has a count of ten or more. The rearrangement links TRBV20-1 to TRBJ2-1; the D gene is possibly TRBD2 (6 bases). Germline values: CDR1 DFQATT, CDR2 SNEGSKA (reference sequence). V lost 1 base to trimming and J lost 0 bases, with 13 bases between them. The CDR3 consists of 16 residues. The CDR3 region is CSARGHSGSSYNEQFF. The CDR3 nucleotides are TGCAGTGCTAGAGGACATAGCGGAAGCTCCTACAATGAGCAGTTCTTC.

Concerning this clonotype: At one end the junction does not follow the germline gene, possibly because of a read error. The V gene is TRBV6-6, the J gene TRBJ1-5; TRBD1 is a possible D gene (6 bases). In germline, CDR1 is MNHNY, CDR2 SVGAGI (reference sequence). CDR3 size: 14 residues. The CDR3 DNA sequence: TGTGCCAGCACCCAGGGGTTGAGCAATCAGCCCCAGAATTTT. Translation: CASTQGLSNQPQNF.

In the case of this clonotype: This may be a read error, as it is one base from a much larger clone. CDR3 DNA: TGTGCCAGCAGTGACCGGAGGCTGGGGCAGTACTTC. It specifies CASSDRRLGQYF. The chain joins TRBV6-1 to TRBJ2-7, with a tentative D call TRBD2 (5 bases). Trimming removed 3 bases at V and 9 bases at J, with 12 bases between. CDR3 length: 12 amino acids. Germline V CDR1 and CDR2: MNHNS, SASEGT.

This clonotype was counted only a few times. The chain employs TRBV29-1 and TRBJ1-1; no clear D. Germline assignment: CDR1 SQVTM and CDR2 ANQGSEA. The CDR3 length is 13 residues. The V end lost 3 bases, the J end lost 6 bases, and 14 bases lay between the germline ends. CDR3 sequence (DNA): TGCAGCGTTGACGGTCAACCCGAAGCTGAAGCTTTCTTT. It specifies CSVDGQPEAEAFF.

This clonotype was counted at least ten times. V gene TRBV13 combines with J gene TRBJ2-7; weak D call: TRBD2 (6 bases). The CDR3 is 15 residues long. Germline V CDR1 and CDR2: PRHDT, FYEKMQ (reference sequence). The ends were cut back, 5 bases at V and 0 bases at J, with 14 bases in the middle. CDR3 protein: CASSPGQRASYEQYF. The CDR3 DNA sequence: TGTGCCAGCAGCCCGGGGCAGCGGGCCTCCTACGAGCAGTACTTC.

This clonotype was seen at least ten times. V usage is TRBV28 and J usage is TRBJ2-2; D gene ambiguous. Trimming pared 6 bases from V and 3 bases from J, leaving 5 bases between. CDR1 is MDHEN and CDR2 is SYDVKM in the germline V gene. CDR3 length: 12 amino acids. CDR3 coding DNA: TGTGCCAGCAGCCCACACACCGGGGAGCTGTTTTTT. Residues: CASSPHTGELFF.

This clonotype appeared a few times. This rearrangement joins TRBV6-2 or TRBV6-3 to TRBJ2-1, with D uncertain. V lost 2 bases and J lost 10, with 18 bases in between. The CDR3 consists of 15 residues. Germline V CDR1 and CDR2: MNHEY, SVGEGT. CDR3 nucleotides: TGTGCCAGCAGTTACGGCCCCGGAGAAAGGCGAGAGCAGTTCTTC. Translated: CASSYGPGERREQFF.

The genes are TRBV12-3 or TRBV12-4 and TRBJ2-2, with D unresolved. V lost 6 bases, J lost 4 bases, and 15 bases lay in between. This CDR3 spans 15 amino acids. CDR3 residues: CASSPFAFGTGELFF. In DNA form, the CDR3 reads TGTGCCAGCAGCCCCTTCGCGTTCGGCACCGGGGAGCTGTTTTTT.

This clonotype showed up just a few times. The chain carries TRBV4-3 and TRBJ1-4, with no clear D. Trimming took 1 base from V and 8 from J, leaving 14 bases between them. The CDR3 runs to 15 residues. The germline V gene has CDR1 LGHNA and CDR2 YSLEER. The CDR3 DNA reads TGCGCCAGCAGCCAAGGTGGAGGAATAAGAGAAAAACTGTTTTTT. Translated: CASSQGGGIREKLFF.

The V call is TRBV5-1, the J call TRBJ1-1; D gene ambiguous. The germline V gene has CDR1 SGHRS and CDR2 YFSETQ. There are 13 residues in the CDR3. V was clipped by 4 bases and J by 0 bases, with 7 bases between them. The CDR3 here is CASSMILNTEAFF. The CDR3 DNA is TGCGCCAGCAGCATGATCCTGAACACTGAAGCTTTCTTT.

There are a few counts of this clonotype. The chain joins TRBV5-8 to TRBJ2-7; D unresolved. This CDR3 contains 11 residues. Germline assignment: CDR1 SGHTS and CDR2 YDEGEE. Between the trimmed V and J ends, which lost 4 bases and 2 bases, there was a span of 4 bases. In nucleotides, the CDR3 is TGTGCCAGCAGCGGAGCCTACGAGCAGTACTTC. It is translated as CASSGAYEQYF.

This clonotype was counted between two and nine times. The CDR3 DNA follows: TGTGCCAGCAGCCAAGTAGGGGCCAATGAGCAGTTCTTC. It translates to CASSQVGANEQFF. V usage is TRBV14 and J usage is TRBJ2-1; weak D call: TRBD1 (5 bases). CDR1 and CDR2 from the germline V gene are SGHDN and FVKESK. The CDR3 totals 13 residues. The V end was cut by 1 base, the J end by 6 bases, with 7 bases between.

This clonotype was detected ten times or more. The chain combines TRBV29-1 with TRBJ2-3; possibly TRBD1 or TRBD2 for D (7 bases each). CDR1 and CDR2 (germline): SQVTM, ANQGSEA. V lost 6 bases and J 2 bases, leaving 15 bases between the germline ends. The CDR3 length is 14 residues. The CDR3 loop reads CSVQTGTTTDTQYF. The CDR3, as DNA: TGCAGCGTACAGACAGGGACTACCACAGATACGCAGTATTTT.

This clonotype showed up many times. The chain has TRBV20-1 and TRBJ2-3; TRBD2 matches at 14 bases. The CDR3 length is 14 residues. Trimming cost V 6 bases and J 4 bases; bases outside gene matches: 3. CDR1 and CDR2 (germline): DFQATT, SNEGSKA (reference sequence). The CDR3 DNA reads as TGCAGTGCCCCGGGACTAGCGGGGGCAGATACGCAGTATTTT. Translation gives CSAPGLAGADTQYF.